Listed here is a single TCR beta chain. The sample belongs to a study of blood T cell repertoires in COVID-19. Study at large: COVID-19 samples, acute and convalescent, were from the United States, Italy and Spain.

There are 16 residues in the CDR3. V dropped 4 bases and J dropped 2 bases, with 16 bases sitting between them. Germline V CDR1 and CDR2: MGHRA, YSYEKL. The authors' processing: Estimates of nucleated cell counts were drawn from the amplification of reference gene primers. Libraries were prepared by immunoSEQ multiplex PCR; TCRdb keeps only in-frame clonotypes and omits some of them. V and J calls and clone size come straight from that table; D and trimming were deduced from the DNA. The sample shows roughly 140,000 clones, roughly 80% of them seen only once. This receptor was obtained from a human donor in a cohort sampled during active COVID-19. The sample was peripheral blood. The chain is built from TRBV4-1 and TRBJ2-3; possible D gene TRBD1, 5 bases. CDR3 in amino acids: CASSPGGQLHTDTQYF. CDR3 nucleotides: TGCGCCAGCAGCCCCGGCGGACAACTTCACACAGATACGCAGTATTTT.